This TCR beta chain appears in the sequencing data of a study of cytotoxic CD8 clonotypes in ibrutinib-treated CLL. V was cut by 2 bases and J by 6 bases, with 13 bases left in between. Germline CDR1 and CDR2: SQVTM and ANQGSEA. This CDR3 spans 13 amino acids. The planned depth of sequencing spanned 1 in 200,000 to 1 in 1 million T cells. The method was immunoSEQ multiplex PCR; TCRdb's version includes in-frame clones alone and lacks a portion of them. The table has hundreds of thousands of clones, roughly 79% seen once. The V gene is TRBV29-1, the J gene TRBJ1-1; possible D gene TRBD1, 6 bases. The receptor was derived from a human donor with chronic lymphocytic leukemia. The starting material was PBMCs, obtained before ibrutinib treatment. The DNA for the CDR3 is TGCAGCGTTGAATTCCCAAAGGGGGCTGAAGCTTTCTTT. Its translation: CSVEFPKGAEAFF.